Included here is one TCR beta chain sequence, with context. The antigen is not known. Libraries were prepared by immunoSEQ multiplex PCR; TCRdb keeps only in-frame clonotypes and omits some of them. The sample has 100,000 or so clones; roughly 89% are singletons. The data stem from a study of T cell responses to AZD1222 COVID-19 vaccine. For the study at large: Second-dose schedules of about 4 or about 12 weeks were combined.

Trimming took 7 bases from V and 6 from J, leaving 9 bases between them. The CDR3 loop spans 12 amino acids. Looked up from germline, CDR1 is LNHDA and CDR2 is SQIVND (reference sequence). General observations from the study: Repertoires were sampled only after the peak T cell response. Spike-specific TCR breadth and depth were elevated following two AZD1222 doses.

Sample: peripheral blood, taken on day 0 of AZD1222 vaccination. The TCR sequence derives from an adult in good health. V usage is TRBV19 and J usage is TRBJ2-2; D uncertain. CDR3 nucleotides: TGTGCCAGTAACAGCCGGCCCGGGGAGCTGTTTTTT. It translates to CASNSRPGELFF.